This T cell receptor (beta chain) emerged from a study of blood T cells in healthy people across ages. On the study more broadly: About one barcoded beta molecule per two T cells was the capture yield of template switching.

A second PCR, run for roughly 7 to 12 cycles, used a sample-barcoded 5' primer plus a J-beta primer mix. All cDNA molecules were each tagged by a template-switch adaptor with 12 random nucleotides. MiXCR was run by TCRdb on the 5' RACE reads, yielding one entry per CDR3 protein. This sample carries 1.5 million to 2 million distinct CDR3 sequences, roughly two fifths of them seen once, and the ten largest clones take under 25%. V shed 6 bases and J shed 10 bases, with 24 bases lying between them. CDR3 length: 16 amino acids. The chain recombines TRBV12-3 or TRBV12-4 with TRBJ1-4, with a tentative D call TRBD1 (6 bases). What was sequenced was blood. The origin of this receptor is a human donor in good health. CDR3 sequence: CASSQGFLARGVKLFF. The CDR3, as DNA: TGTGCCAGCAGCCAGGGGTTTTTGGCTAGAGGGGTAAAACTGTTTTTT.